This T cell receptor beta chain was sequenced for a study of shared clonotypes between healthy human individuals. Some clones are missing from TCRdb's copy, which holds only in-frame ones; the method was immunoSEQ multiplex PCR. The sample shows roughly 760,000 clones, over 65% of them seen only once. This clone was counted only a few times. Trimming left V 3 bases short and J 2 bases short, with 10 bases between. The CDR3 consists of 14 residues. Germline assignment: CDR1 LNHDA and CDR2 SQIVND (reference sequence). This TCR derives from a woman in her 30s in good health. The chain links TRBV19 to TRBJ1-2; D call uncertain. The sequenced sample consisted of memory CD4+ T cells sorted from blood. The subset: CD45RA-negative fraction. CDR3 sequence reads: CASSINRENYGYTF. Written as DNA, the CDR3 is TGTGCCAGTAGTATCAACCGGGAAAACTATGGCTACACCTTC.